The next 32 T cell receptor beta chains were all read from a single sample in a study of T cells expressing NK-cell markers. TCRdb processed the 5' RACE reads again and assigns one entry to each CDR3 protein, with no DNA. The repertoire shows 200,000 to 300,000 distinct CDR3 sequences; the top ten hold approximately 0.41%. Sample: blood T cells: a sorted CD56 or NKG2C T cell subset, CD4+ or CD8+ T cells, or bulk PBMC T cells (not recorded which). The receptors stem from a man aged 18 to 30 in good health.

The chain recombines TRBV14 with TRBJ1-1. CDR1 and CDR2 from the germline V gene are SGHDN and FVKESK. The CDR3 sequence is 12 residues long. The CDR3: CASSRRLTEAFF.

The CDR3 loop reads CSVNEREIIRYNEQFF. The V gene is TRBV29-1, the J gene TRBJ2-1; TCRdb designates TRBD2, a call that cannot be tested without DNA. Germline lookup yields CDR1 SQVTM and CDR2 ANQGSEA. The CDR3 has 16 amino acids.

CDR3 sequence reads: CASAITPSSGNTIYF. The J gene is TRBJ1-3, the V gene TRBV6-1. Germline CDR1 and CDR2: MNHNS and SASEGT. CDR3 length: 15 residues.

The chain recombines TRBV20-1 with TRBJ1-1; TCRdb proposes TRBD1, but this gene call is untestable without DNA. The germline CDR1 and CDR2 sequences are DFQATT and SNEGSKA (reference sequence). The CDR3 extends over 14 amino acids. This chain's CDR3 is CSARTATEAGQAFF.

The chain links TRBV29-1 to TRBJ2-1; with no DNA, the TCRdb D assignment of TRBD1 cannot be verified. The germline CDR1 and CDR2 sequences are SQVTM and ANQGSEA. This CDR3 is built from 13 residues. CDR3 region: CSVDLDRAGEQFF.

This chain uses TRBV20-1 with TRBJ2-5; lacking DNA, the TRBD1 call made by TCRdb goes unchecked. Germline V lookup: CDR1 DFQATT, CDR2 SNEGSKA (reference sequence). The CDR3 covers 15 residues. CDR3 loop: CSARAWGTDKETQYF.

The chain links TRBV3-1 to TRBJ2-2; TCRdb calls TRBD2, which cannot be checked without DNA. Looked up from germline, CDR1 is LGHDT and CDR2 is YNNKEL (reference sequence). This CDR3 has 15 residues. This CDR3 reads CASSQGGPGRGELFF.

The chain is built from TRBV3-1 and TRBJ2-2; TCRdb names TRBD1, which stays unverified in the absence of DNA. Germline lookup yields CDR1 LGHDT and CDR2 YNNKEL (reference sequence). The CDR3 is made up of 16 amino acids. The CDR3 here is CASSQPTGGSLGELFF.

The gene calls are TRBV12-3 or TRBV12-4 and TRBJ2-4. The CDR3 covers 14 residues. CDR3 region: CASSLLSVENIQYF.

The CDR3 sequence is CASSLSSGSSYEQYF. The V call is TRBV19, the J call TRBJ2-7; absent DNA, TCRdb's TRBD2 call cannot be checked. CDR3 length: 15 amino acids. Germline V gene lookup returns CDR1 LNHDA and CDR2 SQIVND (reference sequence).

CDR3 amino acids: CASSQSLAGRETQYF. This chain connects TRBV4-3 to TRBJ2-5; without DNA, the TCRdb call of TRBD2 cannot be checked. This CDR3 contains 15 residues. CDR1 is LGHNA, CDR2 YSLEER, per germline.

The chain's CDR3 is CASSIGLAETYEQYF. The V call is TRBV7-9, the J call TRBJ2-7; TCRdb's D call of TRBD2 is untestable without DNA. The CDR3 covers 15 residues. In germline, CDR1 is SEHNR, CDR2 FQNEAQ (reference sequence).

J is TRBJ2-1 and V is TRBV6-2 or TRBV6-3; TCRdb's assignment of TRBD2 cannot be checked, as there is no DNA. Germline CDR1 is MNHEY and CDR2 is SVGEGT. CDR3 length: 17 amino acids. The CDR3 here is CASRSHGLAKSYNEQFF.

The chain carries TRBV7-2 and TRBJ2-7. The CDR3 extends over 15 amino acids. In germline, CDR1 is SGHTA, CDR2 FQGNSA. CDR3 sequence: CASSDQKVLSYEQYF.

The chain uses TRBV5-4 and TRBJ2-2; the D call of TRBD2 rests on TCRdb alone, since no DNA is present to check it. The germline V gene encodes CDR1 SGHNT and CDR2 YYREEE (reference sequence). The CDR3 length is 17 residues. This chain's CDR3 is CASTSTLTGPRTGELFF.

The chain carries TRBV10-3 and TRBJ1-2; TCRdb gives TRBD1 as the D gene, but with no DNA this cannot be confirmed. This CDR3 region has 15 residues. Germline V lookup: CDR1 ENHRY, CDR2 SYGVKD. CDR3 amino acids: CAISEDLTGVYGYTF.

This sequence joins TRBV18 and TRBJ1-5. This CDR3 region has 14 residues. Germline-derived CDR1 and CDR2 are KGHSH and LQKENI. This CDR3 reads CASSQLDSNQPQHF.

This rearrangement joins TRBV10-3 to TRBJ2-2. The germline V gene encodes CDR1 ENHRY and CDR2 SYGVKD. The CDR3 extends over 13 amino acids. The CDR3 sequence: CAINPALTGELFF.

The gene calls are TRBV6-2 or TRBV6-3 and TRBJ2-2; TCRdb names TRBD1, which stays unverified in the absence of DNA. Germline V gives CDR1 MNHEY, CDR2 SVGEGT. This CDR3 has 16 residues. The CDR3 is CASSRPRLSNTGELFF.

This chain links TRBV20-1 with TRBJ1-3; TCRdb proposes TRBD1, but this gene call is untestable without DNA. The CDR3 spans 14 residues. Germline V gene data show CDR1 as DFQATT and CDR2 as SNEGSKA (reference sequence). Here the CDR3 reads CSARPGLFGNTIYF.

The chain combines TRBV5-5 with TRBJ2-1; TCRdb names TRBD1, which stays unverified in the absence of DNA. The CDR3 has 14 residues. Germline V gene sequence: CDR1 SGHKS, CDR2 YYEKEE (reference sequence). CDR3: CASSFGGRGNEQFF.

J is TRBJ2-3 and V is TRBV12-3 or TRBV12-4. CDR3 length: 15 amino acids. CDR3 residues: CASSLVRAHTDTQYF.

V usage is TRBV20-1 and J usage is TRBJ2-1. The length of the CDR3 is 13 residues. In germline, CDR1 is DFQATT, CDR2 SNEGSKA (reference sequence). This CDR3 is CSAKRGSYNEQFF.

The chain joins TRBV11-2 to TRBJ2-1; the D call of TRBD2 rests on TCRdb alone, since no DNA is present to check it. Germline V CDR1 and CDR2: SGHAT, FQNNGV. The CDR3 extends over 16 amino acids. The CDR3 protein is CASSSRTSGAPREQFF. The full variable domain, with the rest looked up from reference TRBV11-2 and TRBJ2-1, is EAGVAQSPRYKIIEKRQSVAFWCNPISGHATLYWYQQILGQGPKLLIQFQNNGVVDDSQLPKDRFSAERLKGVDSTLKIQPAKLEDSAVYLCASSSRTSGAPREQFFGPGTRLTVL.

The chain carries TRBV29-1 and TRBJ1-4; TCRdb's assignment of TRBD1 cannot be checked, as there is no DNA. CDR1 and CDR2 (germline): SQVTM, ANQGSEA. This CDR3 comprises 15 residues. The CDR3: CSVEDGTTTNEKLFF.

V and J are TRBV10-3 and TRBJ2-5. The CDR3 extends over 15 amino acids. Germline CDR1 ENHRY, CDR2 SYGVKD. The CDR3 sequence is CAISSLAESQETQYF.

The chain carries TRBV7-9 and TRBJ2-3; absent DNA, TCRdb's TRBD1 call cannot be checked. The germline V gene encodes CDR1 SEHNR and CDR2 FQNEAQ (reference sequence). This CDR3 comprises 13 residues. CDR3 sequence reads: CASSLRDGDTQYF.

V gene TRBV27 combines with J gene TRBJ1-6; the D call from TCRdb, TRBD1, cannot be confirmed without DNA. Per the germline V gene, CDR1 is MNHEY and CDR2 is SMNVEV (reference sequence). The CDR3 sequence is 14 residues long. CDR3 loop: CASSSDSYNSPLHF.

The chain uses TRBV5-4 and TRBJ2-3; TCRdb's D call of TRBD2 is untestable without DNA. Germline V gene data show CDR1 as SGHNT and CDR2 as YYREEE (reference sequence). The CDR3 extends over 14 amino acids. This CDR3 reads CATCSREKSDTQYF.

The rearrangement uses TRBV28 and TRBJ1-1; there is no DNA to check the TCRdb D call of TRBD1. The CDR3 length is 15 residues. The germline V gene encodes CDR1 MDHEN and CDR2 SYDVKM. CDR3 region: CASSLSRGPPTEAFF.

The chain is built from TRBV7-9 and TRBJ2-7; absent DNA, TCRdb's TRBD2 call cannot be checked. Germline CDR1 is SEHNR and CDR2 is FQNEAQ (reference sequence). CDR3 length: 12 amino acids. The CDR3 region is CASSPGPSEQYF.

The gene calls are TRBV6-5 and TRBJ2-2. The CDR3 extends over 14 amino acids. From germline, CDR1 is MNHEY and CDR2 SVGAGI. This CDR3 is CASSYLGETGELFF.